The 27 T cell receptor beta chains given below trace back to one sample, sequenced in a study of vaccination and CD4 T cells after COVID-19 (dated by TCRdb to the early 2020s). Antigens of these TCRs are unknown. What the treatment or condition label conveys for this sample: approximately nine-day PBMC culture with coronavirus spike peptide pools or control peptides (ViraFEST assay). Libraries were constructed by PCR. Sequencing used an Illumina iSeq 100. TCR sequencing of DNA from cultured CD4+ T cells used the Oncomine TCR Beta short-read assay at the Johns Hopkins FTIC core. TCRdb handled the public reads itself, with Q25 trimming in fastp and clone calling in MiXCR, and kept productive beta chains. Rows matching on CDR3 protein sequence are summarized as one entry with the most common DNA and genes. Within this sample are about 11,000 distinct CDR3 sequences, with approximately 57% of them counted one time only. Of the sample, 10% to 15% is held by the ten largest clones.

The sample comprised CD4+ T cells from blood, cultured in vitro. All receptors come from a human donor who had recovered from COVID-19.

This chain uses TRBV7-3 with TRBJ2-7; TRBD2 matches at 9 bases. Germline V lookup: CDR1 SGHTA, CDR2 FQGTGA. The CDR3 loop spans 15 amino acids. Trimming at V came to 5 bases and at J to 7 bases, leaving 12 bases not matched to a gene. CDR3 loop: CASSRGRANGGEQYF. The CDR3 bases are TGTGCCAGCAGCCGCGGGAGGGCCAACGGGGGTGAGCAGTACTTC.

V gene TRBV10-3 combines with J gene TRBJ2-1; 16 nucleotides line up with TRBD2. This CDR3 region has 15 residues. V trimming: 10 bases; J trimming: 9 bases; junction bases outside the gene matches: 9. CDR1 and CDR2 from the germline V gene are ENHRY and SYGVKD. The CDR3 coding sequence is TGTGCCACCTCCGGGACTAGCGGGAGGGCAGTTGAGCAGTTCTTC. It is translated as CATSGTSGRAVEQFF.

This clonotype showed up just a few times. The chain couples TRBV7-2 to TRBJ1-1, with TRBD1 matching over 9 bases. V shed 6 bases and J 3 bases; nucleotides not matched to a gene: 5. Germline values: CDR1 SGHTA, CDR2 FQGNSA. The CDR3 contains 14 residues. The CDR3 coding sequence is TGTGCCAGCAGTTGGACAGGGGCGGACACTGAAGCTTTCTTT. It encodes CASSWTGADTEAFF.

The chain is built from TRBV2 and TRBJ2-3; possibly TRBD1 for D (6 bases). Between the trimmed V and J ends, which lost 3 bases and 5 bases, there was a span of 12 bases. Looked up from germline, CDR1 is SNHLY and CDR2 is FYNNEI. The CDR3 is 14 residues long. CDR3 coding DNA: TGTGCCAGCAGTGATACAGGGATGGGAGATACGCAGTATTTT. Protein sequence: CASSDTGMGDTQYF.

This chain joins TRBV20-1 and TRBJ1-1; D not certain. Trimming took 3 bases from V and 0 from J, leaving 11 bases between them. This CDR3 spans 14 amino acids. Germline V gene sequence: CDR1 DFQATT, CDR2 SNEGSKA (reference sequence). CDR3 residues: CSASRHSMNTEAFF. DNA of the CDR3: TGCAGTGCTAGTAGGCATAGCATGAACACTGAAGCTTTCTTT.

This clonotype was seen a handful of times. V is TRBV19 and J is TRBJ2-3, with D perhaps matching TRBD1 or TRBD2 (6 bases each). CDR1 and CDR2 from the germline V gene are LNHDA and SQIVND (reference sequence). V shed 7 bases and J shed 6 bases, with 17 bases lying between them. The CDR3 sequence is 14 residues long. The CDR3 DNA is TGTGCCAGTACCGGGACGGGGGCCGTGGATACGCAGTATTTT. Translating it yields CASTGTGAVDTQYF. Variable domain in full (rest from reference TRBV19 and TRBJ2-3): DGGITQSPKYLFRKEGQNVTLSCEQNLNHDAMYWYRQDPGQGLRLIYYSQIVNDFQKGDIAEGYSVSREKKESFPLTVTSAQKNPTAFYLCASTGTGAVDTQYFGPGTRLTVL.

The CDR3 DNA sequence: TGTGCCAGCAGCATTCCGGGACTAGCGGGAGTTGGACCCGGGGAGCTGTTTTTT. The encoded protein is CASSIPGLAGVGPGELFF. V gene TRBV21-1 combines with J gene TRBJ2-2; whether TRBD2, the table's D call, matches the DNA was not checked. TRBV21-1 is flagged as a pseudogene. The CDR3 is made up of 18 amino acids.

In regard to this clonotype: One end of the junction does not line up with germline, which may come from a read error. The chain carries TRBV28 and TRBJ2-3; D gene unclear. Germline V gives CDR1 MDHEN, CDR2 SYDVKM. CDR3 length equals 15 residues. CDR3 nucleotides: TGTGCCGGCAGCTCCCGGTTCGGTAGCACAGATACGCAGTATTTT. Translation gives CAGSSRFGSTDTQYF.

This clonotype was detected once. This chain joins TRBV18 and TRBJ2-7; 7 nucleotides align to TRBD2. The CDR3 covers 15 residues. V trimming: 3 bases; J trimming: 4 bases; junction bases outside the gene matches: 9. CDR1 is KGHSH, CDR2 LQKENI, per germline. The CDR3 nucleotides read TGTGCCAGCTCACCGTTTAGCGGGTCTTTATACGAGCAGTACTTC. Translating gives CASSPFSGSLYEQYF.

The chain uses TRBV20-1 and TRBJ2-5, with 11 bases that match TRBD2. Germline assignment: CDR1 DFQATT and CDR2 SNEGSKA (reference sequence). J was trimmed by 0 bases and V by 0 bases; bases with no gene match: 9. This CDR3 contains 18 residues. Here the CDR3 DNA reads TGCAGTGCTAGAGATGGGGCCGAACTAGCGGGGGACCAAGAGACCCAGTACTTC. Its protein is CSARDGAELAGDQETQYF.

The chain couples TRBV15 to TRBJ2-1; D is ambiguous. Deletions cut 1 base from V and 5 bases from J, with 15 bases between. The CDR3 has 16 residues. Germline V gives CDR1 LNHNV, CDR2 YYDKDF (reference sequence). The CDR3 DNA sequence: TGTGCCACCAGCAGAGGTATGAGACTCACAAACAATGAGCAGTTCTTC. Translating it yields CATSRGMRLTNNEQFF. The variable domain in full, with the rest retrieved from reference TRBV15 and TRBJ2-1, is DAMVIQNPRYQVTQFGKPVTLSCSQTLNHNVMYWYQQKSSQAPKLLFHYYDKDFNNEADTPDNFQSRRPNTSFCFLDIRSPGLGDTAMYLCATSRGMRLTNNEQFFGPGTRLTVL.

This chain links TRBV6-1 with TRBJ1-4; D not resolved. Per germline, CDR1 MNHNS and CDR2 SASEGT. This CDR3 contains 13 residues. V was shortened by 8 bases and J by 11 bases, with 18 bases between the two germline ends. The CDR3 sequence is CASGVLGTGKLFF. The CDR3 bases are TGTGCCAGCGGGGTGTTGGGTACGGGGAAACTGTTTTTT.

V usage is TRBV6-5 and J usage is TRBJ1-1; 9 positions match TRBD1. The CDR3 is 17 residues long. CDR1 and CDR2 (germline): MNHEY, SVGAGI. V lost 3 bases, J lost 7 bases, and 15 bases stayed unmatched. The CDR3 protein is CASSYLLPGQGLLEAFF. DNA of the CDR3: TGTGCCAGCAGTTATCTCTTACCGGGACAGGGCTTGCTTGAAGCTTTCTTT.

CDR3 sequence reads: CAWRGTGRLGANVLTF. Written as DNA, the CDR3 is TGTGCCTGGAGAGGGACAGGGCGGCTTGGGGCCAACGTCCTGACTTTC. This chain connects TRBV30 to TRBJ2-6, with 9 bases identical to TRBD1. The junction had 6 bases not matched to a gene; V was cut back by 3 bases and J by 3 bases. The CDR3 is 16 residues long. The V gene's germline CDR1 is GTSNPN and CDR2 SVGIG (reference sequence).

The rearrangement links TRBV20-1 to TRBJ2-5; a weak D match, TRBD2 (6 bases). With 6 bases removed from V and 7 bases from J, the gap between germline ends came to 6 bases. Germline-derived CDR1 and CDR2 are DFQATT and SNEGSKA (reference sequence). The CDR3 covers 9 residues. CDR3 amino acids: CSAGRTQYF. CDR3 sequence (DNA): TGCAGTGCCGGGAGGACCCAGTACTTC.

This clonotype has a handful of counts. This chain links TRBV20-1 with TRBJ2-3, with 13 bases matching TRBD2. The ends lost 1 base at V and 1 base at J; junction bases unmatched: 5. Germline V CDR1 and CDR2: DFQATT, SNEGSKA (reference sequence). The CDR3 is made up of 17 amino acids. CDR3: CSARGTSGSAGTDTQYF. Written as DNA, the CDR3 is TGCAGTGCTAGAGGGACTAGCGGGAGCGCGGGCACAGATACGCAGTATTTT.

This clonotype was detected a few times. The rearrangement joins TRBV19 to TRBJ1-5; D is undetermined. Deletions cut 4 bases from V and 7 bases from J, with 11 bases between. Germline CDR1 is LNHDA and CDR2 is SQIVND (reference sequence). The length of the CDR3 is 13 residues. CDR3 coding DNA: TGTGCCAGTAGTACGCAGGAGAGGCAGCCCCAGCATTTT. Its protein is CASSTQERQPQHF.

The V call is TRBV5-5, the J call TRBJ1-5; perhaps TRBD1 as D (5 bases). The CDR3 runs to 14 residues. The germline V gene encodes CDR1 SGHKS and CDR2 YYEKEE (reference sequence). V was clipped by 2 bases and J by 9 bases, with 15 bases between them. CDR3 sequence: CASSFSTGGRPQHF. CDR3 DNA: TGTGCCAGCAGCTTTTCGACGGGGGGTCGGCCCCAGCATTTT.

The chain couples TRBV11-2 to TRBJ1-2; 9 nucleotides match TRBD1. J gave up 7 bases and V 4 bases, and 10 bases lay outside the gene matches. This CDR3 comprises 15 residues. Germline V gene data show CDR1 as SGHAT and CDR2 as FQNNGV. CDR3 DNA sequence: TGTGCCAGCAGCTCCTTCGGGACAGGGCGACTTGGCTACACCTTC. Translated, it gives CASSSFGTGRLGYTF.

The chain couples TRBV2 to TRBJ2-3, with 9 bases identical to TRBD2. Germline CDR1 and CDR2: SNHLY and FYNNEI. V was pared by 6 bases and J by 3 bases, with 10 bases of the junction left unmatched. The CDR3 loop spans 16 amino acids. CDR3 in DNA: TGTGCCAGCAGGCGGGGGGGCCTTGGCAGTACAGATACGCAGTATTTT. Its translation is CASRRGGLGSTDTQYF.

This chain uses TRBV20-1 with TRBJ2-7; TRBD1 might be the D (5 bases). This CDR3 spans 13 amino acids. Trimming removed 2 bases from V and 4 bases from J, with 12 bases in between. In germline, CDR1 is DFQATT, CDR2 SNEGSKA (reference sequence). In DNA, the CDR3 is TGCAGTGCTAGAAAGCCAGGGTTTTACGAGCAGTACTTC. Amino acid sequence: CSARKPGFYEQYF.

Sample share makes this clonotype large. This chain joins TRBV20-1 and TRBJ2-3, with 9 bases that match TRBD2. CDR1 is DFQATT, CDR2 SNEGSKA, per germline (reference sequence). The CDR3 covers 15 residues. J lost 1 base, V lost 6 bases, and 8 bases had no gene match. CDR3 protein: CSAHSRLAGTDTQYF. The CDR3 nucleotides read TGCAGTGCCCATTCACGACTAGCGGGCACAGATACGCAGTATTTT.

Only one count was recorded for this clonotype. This sequence joins TRBV28 and TRBJ2-3; 9 positions agree with TRBD1. In germline, CDR1 is MDHEN, CDR2 SYDVKM. The CDR3 runs to 16 residues. Trimming took 2 bases from V and 4 from J; bases not matched to a gene: 7. Written as DNA, the CDR3 is TGTGCCAGCAGTTTAGGAGGACAGGGGCTGGCAGATACGCAGTATTTT. Protein sequence: CASSLGGQGLADTQYF. Full variable domain (rest looked up from reference TRBV28 and TRBJ2-3): DVKVTQSSRYLVKRTGEKVFLECVQDMDHENMFWYRQDPGLGLRLIYFSYDVKMKEKGDIPEGYSVSREKKERFSLILESASTNQTSMYLCASSLGGQGLADTQYFGPGTRLTVL.

This sequence joins TRBV10-1 and TRBJ2-1; maybe TRBD1 (5 bases). The CDR3 contains 15 residues. The germline V gene has CDR1 WNHNN and CDR2 SYGVQD (reference sequence). V was clipped by 0 bases and J by 5 bases, with 11 bases between them. For the CDR3, the DNA is TGCGCCAGCAGTGAGTCTAACCAGGGTAACAATGAGCAGTTCTTC. Residues: CASSESNQGNNEQFF.

The rearrangement links TRBV6-1 to TRBJ1-1, with TRBD1 as a possible D gene (5 bases). This CDR3 has 14 residues. The V and J ends lost 8 bases and 0 bases respectively, with 13 bases between them. CDR1 is MNHNS, CDR2 SASEGT, per germline. The CDR3 region is CASLRTFLNTEAFF. The CDR3 region has the DNA TGTGCCAGCCTGAGGACATTTCTGAACACTGAAGCTTTCTTT.

This clonotype showed up just a few times. This chain joins TRBV20-1 and TRBJ2-5, with 8 bases identical to TRBD2. This CDR3 region has 16 residues. With V trimmed by 0 bases and J by 5 bases, 11 bases remained unmatched. Germline V lookup: CDR1 DFQATT, CDR2 SNEGSKA (reference sequence). The CDR3 protein is CSARDLSGSSRETQYF. The DNA of the CDR3 is TGCAGTGCTAGAGATCTGAGCGGGAGTAGTCGGGAGACCCAGTACTTC.

This chain connects TRBV4-1 to TRBJ2-5, with D perhaps being TRBD1 or TRBD2 (5 bases each). There are 14 residues in the CDR3. V shed 4 bases and J shed 4 bases, with 13 bases lying between them. From germline, CDR1 is MGHRA and CDR2 YSYEKL. The chain's CDR3 is CASSRGPGPETQYF. As DNA, the CDR3 is TGCGCCAGCAGCCGAGGTCCGGGACCAGAGACCCAGTACTTC.